What follows are 15 T cell receptor beta chains derived from one specimen sequenced in a study of cytomegalovirus exposure and HLA in healthy donors. This PCR relied on a set of 60 Vbeta primers and 13 Jbeta primers. Measured with immunoSEQ multiplex PCR; TCRdb has only the in-frame clones, and not every one. The profile shows roughly 160,000 clones, roughly 84% of them singletons. Source material: PBMCs. These receptor sequences come from a boy between 2 and 10 years old in good health and CMV-seronegative.

This clone was seen a single time. The chain employs TRBV11-2 and TRBJ1-5; 9 bases line up with TRBD1. The V gene's germline CDR1 is SGHAT and CDR2 FQNNGV. The CDR3 consists of 15 residues. J lost 7 bases, V lost 5 bases, and 9 bases had no gene match. CDR3 nucleotides: TGTGCCAGCAGCCTAACGGGACAGGGACGCCAGCCCCAGCATTTT. As protein: CASSLTGQGRQPQHF.

CDR3 bases: TGTGCCAGCAGCTTAGAGGGACTATTGGATGAGCAGTTCTTC. Amino acids: CASSLEGLLDEQFF. The chain carries TRBV7-9 and TRBJ2-1; 7 bases fit TRBD2. Per the germline V gene, CDR1 is SEHNR and CDR2 is FQNEAQ (reference sequence). V lost 1 base to trimming and J lost 8 bases; unmatched junction nucleotides: 5. The CDR3 spans 14 residues.

V usage is TRBV19 and J usage is TRBJ2-4; 7 positions agree with TRBD2. The CDR3 is 12 residues long. The trim removed 3 bases at V and 11 bases at J, leaving 4 bases unmatched. Per germline, CDR1 LNHDA and CDR2 SQIVND (reference sequence). The CDR3 is CASSILGGVQYF. The CDR3 DNA is TGTGCCAGTAGTATCCTGGGGGGGGTTCAGTACTTC.

The J gene is TRBJ1-5, the V gene TRBV4-3; D is unresolved. V was shortened by 1 base and J by 7 bases, with 14 bases between the two germline ends. Germline CDR1 reads LGHNA; CDR2 reads YSLEER. The CDR3 runs 15 residues. As DNA, the CDR3 is TGCGCCAGCAGCCAAGGGGCTGGTACGGGACAGCCCCAGCATTTT. Translated, it gives CASSQGAGTGQPQHF.

As DNA, the CDR3 is TGTGCCAGCAGCCCGGTCGGACTGCCCCGCACAGATACGCAGTATTTT. Protein product: CASSPVGLPRTDTQYF. The gene calls are TRBV27 and TRBJ2-3, with a weak D call TRBD2 (5 bases). This CDR3 has 16 amino acids. Germline lookup yields CDR1 MNHEY and CDR2 SMNVEV (reference sequence). V was cut by 6 bases and J by 1 base, with 17 bases left in between.

In this sample, this clone turned up a few times. At one of its ends the junction is not consistent with the germline gene, which may arise from a read error. The chain has TRBV7-9 and TRBJ1-1; 9 bases agree with TRBD1. Germline CDR1 is SEHNR and CDR2 is FQNEAQ (reference sequence). This CDR3 contains 12 residues. CDR3 nucleotides: TGTGCCAGCAGCGATGGGGACAGGGATTACCTATTT. Protein sequence: CASSDGDRDYLF.

The chain combines TRBV19 with TRBJ2-1; 13 nucleotides agree with TRBD2. The germline V gene has CDR1 LNHDA and CDR2 SQIVND (reference sequence). The V gene end was trimmed by 5 bases and the J gene end by 6 bases; junction bases not matched to a gene: 10. CDR3 length: 17 amino acids. The CDR3 sequence: CASSELAGGLWSNEQFF. The CDR3 DNA reads as TGTGCCAGTAGTGAACTAGCGGGGGGGCTCTGGTCCAATGAGCAGTTCTTC.

This clone was detected a few times. V usage is TRBV4-2 and J usage is TRBJ2-1, with 12 nucleotides matching TRBD2. The CDR3 totals 17 residues. V lost 1 base, J lost 4 bases, and 5 bases stayed unmatched. The germline gives CDR1 LGHNA, CDR2 YNFKEQ. The CDR3 DNA sequence: TGTGCCAGCAGCCAAGTGACTAGCGGGAGCTATTACAATGAGCAGTTCTTC. As protein: CASSQVTSGSYYNEQFF.

With respect to this clone: Other nucleotide sequences from this sample produce the same CDR3. The chain carries TRBV9 and TRBJ2-3; 9 bases fit TRBD2. V gave up 2 bases and J gave up 0 bases; unmatched junction bases: 1. CDR3 length: 15 amino acids. The V gene's germline CDR1 is SGDLS and CDR2 YYNGEE. CDR3 sequence (DNA): TGTGCCAGCAGCGTTACTAGCGGGAGCACAGATACGCAGTATTTT. Protein product: CASSVTSGSTDTQYF.

The chain is built from TRBV5-4 and TRBJ1-1; unclear D gene. Deletions cut 4 bases from V and 4 bases from J, with 11 bases between. The CDR3 consists of 13 residues. Germline V gives CDR1 SGHNT, CDR2 YYREEE (reference sequence). CDR3 nucleotide sequence: TGTGCCAGCAGCCCCGGGATCGGCACTGAAGCTTTCTTT. Protein: CASSPGIGTEAFF.

V and J are TRBV19 and TRBJ1-1, with no clear D. In germline, CDR1 is LNHDA, CDR2 SQIVND (reference sequence). The CDR3 is 15 amino acids. V lost 7 bases and J lost 8, with 23 bases in between. The CDR3 is CASTLGGRSWMEAFF. CDR3 DNA: TGTGCCAGTACTCTGGGTGGGAGGTCTTGGATGGAAGCTTTCTTT.

The gene calls are TRBV30 and TRBJ2-7; a possible D gene is TRBD1 (5 bases). Trimming removed 4 bases from V and 6 bases from J, with 19 bases in between. CDR1 GTSNPN and CDR2 SVGIG come from the germline V gene (reference sequence). This CDR3 spans 14 amino acids. The CDR3 loop reads CAWTPGHVSREQYF. CDR3 in DNA: TGTGCCTGGACTCCAGGACACGTTTCTCGCGAGCAGTACTTC.

J is TRBJ2-7 and V is TRBV11-2; 9 bases map to TRBD2. The CDR3 totals 14 residues. Per the germline V gene, CDR1 is SGHAT and CDR2 is FQNNGV. J lost 5 bases, V lost 5 bases, and 7 bases had no gene match. The CDR3 protein is CASSHERGADEQYV. CDR3 coding DNA: TGTGCCAGCAGCCACGAGCGGGGGGCGGACGAGCAGTACGTC.

The chain employs TRBV11-2 and TRBJ1-1, with D unresolved. Germline CDR1 SGHAT, CDR2 FQNNGV. V was trimmed by 4 bases and J by 5 bases, leaving 17 bases between them. The CDR3 is 15 residues long. CDR3 protein: CASSSVRRAGTEAFF. The CDR3 DNA reads as TGTGCCAGCAGCTCCGTCAGGAGGGCTGGGACTGAAGCTTTCTTT.

The genes are TRBV11-2 and TRBJ1-4; TRBD1 might be the D (6 bases). The CDR3 extends over 16 amino acids. Trimming removed 4 bases at V and 5 bases at J, with 17 bases between. The V gene's germline CDR1 is SGHAT and CDR2 FQNNGV. DNA of the CDR3: TGTGCCAGCAGCTGGGGACGAGAAACAGGGAATGAAAAACTGTTTTTT. Its protein product is CASSWGRETGNEKLFF.